This entry lists 25 T cell receptor beta chains sequenced from one sample in a study of T cell clones after liver transplantation. Only in-frame clones appear in the TCRdb table, and some are missing; sequencing was by immunoSEQ multiplex PCR. The data contain roughly 10,000 clones, almost 80% of them singletons. The source material was CD8+ T cells from blood, sampled at the 22-month timepoint. These receptors were taken from a human patient who received a liver transplant. Some T cells may trace back to the graft donor.

V and J are TRBV7-6 and TRBJ2-5; D call uncertain. The CDR3 runs to 13 residues. Germline V gene data show CDR1 as SGHVS and CDR2 as FNYEAQ. V gave up 5 bases and J gave up 3 bases, with 10 bases separating them. The CDR3 spells CASSLGSEETQYF. As DNA, the CDR3 is TGTGCCAGCAGCCTCGGGTCCGAAGAGACCCAGTACTTC. Together with reference TRBV7-6 and TRBJ2-5, the CDR3 gives the full variable domain: GAGVSQSPRYKVTKRGQDVALRCDPISGHVSLYWYRQALGQGPEFLTYFNYEAQQDKSGLPNDRFSAERPEGSISTLTIQRTEQRDSAMYRCASSLGSEETQYFGPGTRLLVL.

Note on this clone: Other DNA sequences in this specimen translate into the identical CDR3. The chain couples TRBV11-2 to TRBJ2-7, with a tentative D call TRBD1 (6 bases). Germline V gene data show CDR1 as SGHAT and CDR2 as FQNNGV. The length of the CDR3 is 16 residues. Deletions cut 5 bases from V and 1 base from J, with 18 bases between. In DNA, the CDR3 is TGTGCCAGCAGCGACCCTCTTGGGACAACGTCCTACGAGCAGTACTTC. This gives the protein CASSDPLGTTSYEQYF.

This chain uses TRBV5-1 with TRBJ2-7; a possible D gene is TRBD2 (5 bases). Germline assignment: CDR1 SGHRS and CDR2 YFSETQ. The CDR3 has 15 residues. V was clipped by 4 bases and J by 0 bases, with 14 bases between them. In nucleotides, the CDR3 is TGCGCCAGCAGCCCAGACCCCGGGAACTCCTACGAGCAGTACTTC. As protein: CASSPDPGNSYEQYF.

The gene calls are TRBV7-6 and TRBJ1-6; D uncertain. Trimming took 1 base from V and 6 from J, leaving 16 bases between them. CDR1 and CDR2 from the germline V gene are SGHVS and FNYEAQ. This CDR3 spans 17 amino acids. The CDR3 DNA sequence: TGTGCCAGCAGCTTAGGAGGTGCGGGGTTGGGTAATTCACCCCTCCACTTT. Translation: CASSLGGAGLGNSPLHF.

The chain joins TRBV4-2 to TRBJ2-6, with D hard to call. Germline V CDR1 and CDR2: LGHNA, YNFKEQ. The CDR3 runs 17 residues. The germline V and J ends were trimmed by 0 bases and 0 bases, with 9 bases remaining between them. CDR3 bases: TGTGCCAGCAGCCAAGACGCGTTCAACTCTGGGGCCAACGTCCTGACTTTC. Its translation: CASSQDAFNSGANVLTF.

The rearrangement links TRBV30 to TRBJ2-2, with D perhaps TRBD2 (5 bases). V lost 0 bases to trimming and J lost 7 bases, with 9 bases between them. The CDR3 extends over 13 amino acids. Germline-derived CDR1 and CDR2 are GTSNPN and SVGIG (reference sequence). The CDR3 bases are TGTGCCTGGAGTGTGGACTCTGACGGGGAGCTGTTTTTT. It specifies CAWSVDSDGELFF. Full variable domain (rest looked up from reference TRBV30 and TRBJ2-2): SQTIHQWPATLVQPVGSPLSLECTVEGTSNPNLYWYRQAAGRGLQLLFYSVGIGQISSEVPQNLSASRPQDRQFILSSKKLLLSDSGFYLCAWSVDSDGELFFGEGSRLTVL.

This chain joins TRBV27 and TRBJ2-2, with D possibly TRBD1 on 7 matching bases. CDR1 is MNHEY and CDR2 is SMNVEV in the germline V gene (reference sequence). The CDR3 is 16 residues long. V was cut by 5 bases and J by 4 bases, with 17 bases left in between. The CDR3 spells CASSLIPGGLTGELFF. In nucleotides, the CDR3 is TGTGCCAGCAGTCTCATCCCAGGGGGGCTCACCGGGGAGCTGTTTTTT.

The chain has TRBV19 and TRBJ2-2; 7 nucleotides agree with TRBD2. Looked up from germline, CDR1 is LNHDA and CDR2 is SQIVND (reference sequence). CDR3 length equals 17 residues. With 8 bases clipped from V and 6 bases from J, the junction kept 18 bases outside the gene matches. The CDR3 sequence: CASSGTREGWFSGELFF. The CDR3 DNA is TGTGCCAGTTCCGGGACCAGGGAGGGTTGGTTCTCCGGGGAGCTGTTTTTT.

V gene TRBV4-2 combines with J gene TRBJ2-7; 11 bases map to TRBD1. Germline lookup yields CDR1 LGHNA and CDR2 YNFKEQ. The CDR3 runs 17 residues. V shed 1 base, J shed 4 bases, and the junction held 9 bases outside the gene matches. The CDR3 here is CASSQAGQGAVMYEQYF. The CDR3 DNA reads as TGTGCCAGCAGCCAAGCTGGACAGGGGGCAGTAATGTACGAGCAGTACTTC.

The chain is built from TRBV9 and TRBJ2-7; tentatively, D is TRBD1 (6 bases). V shed 4 bases and J shed 6 bases, with 14 bases lying between them. The CDR3 has 13 amino acids. Germline V gives CDR1 SGDLS, CDR2 YYNGEE. In DNA form, the CDR3 reads TGTGCCAGCAGCAACAGGACAGCGGCCGAGCAGTACTTC. It specifies CASSNRTAAEQYF.

V gene TRBV9 combines with J gene TRBJ2-1, with D perhaps TRBD2 (5 bases). Trimming removed 0 bases from V and 6 bases from J, with 13 bases in between. The germline CDR1 and CDR2 sequences are SGDLS and YYNGEE. The CDR3 runs 15 residues. Here the CDR3 DNA reads TGTGCCAGCAGCGTAGGCCTAGCCCTGGGCAATGAGCAGTTCTTC. It is translated as CASSVGLALGNEQFF.

The rearrangement joins TRBV29-1 to TRBJ2-7, with 12 bases identical to TRBD2. CDR1 and CDR2 from the germline V gene are SQVTM and ANQGSEA. Germline trimming cut 7 bases from V and 2 bases from J; bases unmatched to any gene: 6. The CDR3 totals 14 residues. The CDR3 region is CSAGLAGLPYEQYF. CDR3 coding DNA: TGCAGCGCCGGACTAGCGGGACTTCCCTACGAGCAGTACTTC.

This clone was counted between two and nine times. The chain joins TRBV12-2 to TRBJ2-7; the tabulated D call, TRBD2, remains unverified against the DNA. TRBV12-2 is a pseudogene locus. CDR3 size: 13 residues. CDR3 residues: CASRLEADYEQYF. The CDR3 bases are TGTGCAAGTCGCTTAGAAGCCGACTACGAGCAGTACTTC.

The chain couples TRBV29-1 to TRBJ2-2; D is unclear. Trimming took 0 bases from V and 6 from J, leaving 8 bases between them. CDR1 and CDR2 from the germline V gene are SQVTM and ANQGSEA. The CDR3 is 13 residues long. CDR3 DNA sequence: TGCAGCGTTGAAGATTTGGGTCCCGGGGAGCTGTTTTTT. Translating it yields CSVEDLGPGELFF.

The V gene is TRBV29-1, the J gene TRBJ2-2; D perhaps matches TRBD2 (6 bases). Trimming took off 3 bases at V and 0 bases at J, with 11 bases between the two ends. Looked up from germline, CDR1 is SQVTM and CDR2 is ANQGSEA. This CDR3 has 15 amino acids. This chain's CDR3 is CSVEGWRANTGELFF. The CDR3 coding sequence is TGCAGCGTTGAGGGGTGGAGGGCGAACACCGGGGAGCTGTTTTTT.

The CDR3 nucleotides are TGTGCCTGGAGGGCTAGCGGGGACACCGGGGAGCTGTTTTTT. Amino acid sequence: CAWRASGDTGELFF. The chain has TRBV30 and TRBJ2-2, with 9 positions matching TRBD2. With V trimmed by 3 bases and J by 3 bases, 2 bases remained unmatched. Germline values: CDR1 GTSNPN, CDR2 SVGIG (reference sequence). The CDR3 spans 14 residues.

V is TRBV6-6 and J is TRBJ2-1; D ambiguous. CDR3 length equals 13 residues. V shed 0 bases and J shed 8 bases, with 8 bases lying between them. The germline V gene encodes CDR1 MNHNY and CDR2 SVGAGI (reference sequence). The CDR3 reads CASSYSTGHEQFF. DNA for the CDR3: TGTGCCAGCAGTTACTCGACCGGACATGAGCAGTTCTTC.

As concerns this clone: The sample has other DNA sequences that encode this CDR3 too. V gene TRBV9 combines with J gene TRBJ1-5, with D tentatively TRBD1 (5 bases). V lost 0 bases, J lost 4 bases, and 5 bases lay in between. Germline assignment: CDR1 SGDLS and CDR2 YYNGEE. This CDR3 comprises 13 residues. In nucleotides, the CDR3 is TGTGCCAGCAGCGTAGGACAGAATCAGCCCCAGCATTTT. Its translation is CASSVGQNQPQHF.

This chain joins TRBV2 and TRBJ1-1, with D possibly matching TRBD1 (5 bases). V lost 3 bases and J lost 5, with 10 bases in between. The CDR3 length is 13 residues. Germline CDR1 reads SNHLY; CDR2 reads FYNNEI. The CDR3 here is CASSDGGGTEAFF. CDR3 nucleotides: TGTGCCAGCAGTGATGGGGGTGGGACTGAAGCTTTCTTT.

V is TRBV7-3 and J is TRBJ1-1; TRBD1 matches 7 bases. J lost 6 bases, V lost 4 bases, and 5 bases had no gene match. The germline CDR1 and CDR2 sequences are SGHTA and FQGTGA. The CDR3 extends over 13 amino acids. CDR3 loop: CASSYHQGAEAFF. The DNA for the CDR3 is TGTGCCAGCAGCTACCACCAGGGGGCTGAAGCTTTCTTT. The full variable domain, completed using reference TRBV7-3 and TRBJ1-1, is GAGVSQTPSNKVTEKGKYVELRCDPISGHTALYWYRQSLGQGPEFLIYFQGTGAADDSGLPNDRFFAVRPEGSVSTLKIQRTERGDSAVYLCASSYHQGAEAFFGQGTRLTVV.

The chain is built from TRBV21-1 and TRBJ2-2; no check of the table's D call, TRBD1, against the DNA was made. TRBV21-1 is reported as a pseudogene. The CDR3 has 17 residues. CDR3 loop: CASSGMGQSLNTGELFF. The CDR3 region has the DNA TGTGCCAGCAGCGGGATGGGGCAGAGCTTAAACACCGGGGAGCTGTTTTTT.

The chain combines TRBV14 with TRBJ1-2; 7 bases align to TRBD1. CDR1 is SGHDN and CDR2 is FVKESK in the germline V gene. The ends lost 3 bases at V and 4 bases at J; junction bases unmatched: 8. The CDR3 covers 15 residues. The CDR3 DNA sequence: TGTGCCAGCAGCCAGGCCTCCCGGGACAGCTATGGCTACACCTTC. Residues: CASSQASRDSYGYTF.

In its sample, this clone was seen once. The CDR3 DNA reads as TGTGCCAGCAGTCTCCCGTCTGGACTGTACACAGATACGCAGTATTTT. The encoded protein is CASSLPSGLYTDTQYF. This sequence joins TRBV28 and TRBJ2-3; D may be TRBD2 (5 bases). This CDR3 region has 16 residues. The V end lost 5 bases, the J end lost 2 bases, and 17 bases lay between the germline ends. The germline V gene has CDR1 MDHEN and CDR2 SYDVKM.

This clone was observed a single time. The chain links TRBV12-2 to TRBJ1-1; the table gives TRBD1 as D, unverified against the DNA. TRBV12-2 corresponds to a pseudogene. CDR3 length equals 16 residues. CDR3 protein: CASRLDGDRVNTEAFF. The CDR3 DNA reads as TGTGCAAGTCGCTTAGACGGGGACAGGGTTAACACTGAAGCTTTCTTT.

The genes are TRBV16 and TRBJ1-3; D is uncertain. The CDR3 consists of 15 residues. Per germline, CDR1 KGHSY and CDR2 FQNENV. V lost 0 bases and J lost 0, with 6 bases in between. CDR3 sequence reads: CASSQSRISGNTIYF. The DNA of the CDR3 is TGTGCCAGCAGCCAATCAAGAATCTCTGGAAACACCATATATTTT. The full variable domain, rest sourced from reference TRBV16 and TRBJ1-3, is GEEVAQTPKHLVRGEGQKAKLYCAPIKGHSYVFWYQQVLKNEFKFLISFQNENVFDETGMPKERFSAKCLPNSPCSLEIQATKLEDSAVYFCASSQSRISGNTIYFGEGSWLTVV.